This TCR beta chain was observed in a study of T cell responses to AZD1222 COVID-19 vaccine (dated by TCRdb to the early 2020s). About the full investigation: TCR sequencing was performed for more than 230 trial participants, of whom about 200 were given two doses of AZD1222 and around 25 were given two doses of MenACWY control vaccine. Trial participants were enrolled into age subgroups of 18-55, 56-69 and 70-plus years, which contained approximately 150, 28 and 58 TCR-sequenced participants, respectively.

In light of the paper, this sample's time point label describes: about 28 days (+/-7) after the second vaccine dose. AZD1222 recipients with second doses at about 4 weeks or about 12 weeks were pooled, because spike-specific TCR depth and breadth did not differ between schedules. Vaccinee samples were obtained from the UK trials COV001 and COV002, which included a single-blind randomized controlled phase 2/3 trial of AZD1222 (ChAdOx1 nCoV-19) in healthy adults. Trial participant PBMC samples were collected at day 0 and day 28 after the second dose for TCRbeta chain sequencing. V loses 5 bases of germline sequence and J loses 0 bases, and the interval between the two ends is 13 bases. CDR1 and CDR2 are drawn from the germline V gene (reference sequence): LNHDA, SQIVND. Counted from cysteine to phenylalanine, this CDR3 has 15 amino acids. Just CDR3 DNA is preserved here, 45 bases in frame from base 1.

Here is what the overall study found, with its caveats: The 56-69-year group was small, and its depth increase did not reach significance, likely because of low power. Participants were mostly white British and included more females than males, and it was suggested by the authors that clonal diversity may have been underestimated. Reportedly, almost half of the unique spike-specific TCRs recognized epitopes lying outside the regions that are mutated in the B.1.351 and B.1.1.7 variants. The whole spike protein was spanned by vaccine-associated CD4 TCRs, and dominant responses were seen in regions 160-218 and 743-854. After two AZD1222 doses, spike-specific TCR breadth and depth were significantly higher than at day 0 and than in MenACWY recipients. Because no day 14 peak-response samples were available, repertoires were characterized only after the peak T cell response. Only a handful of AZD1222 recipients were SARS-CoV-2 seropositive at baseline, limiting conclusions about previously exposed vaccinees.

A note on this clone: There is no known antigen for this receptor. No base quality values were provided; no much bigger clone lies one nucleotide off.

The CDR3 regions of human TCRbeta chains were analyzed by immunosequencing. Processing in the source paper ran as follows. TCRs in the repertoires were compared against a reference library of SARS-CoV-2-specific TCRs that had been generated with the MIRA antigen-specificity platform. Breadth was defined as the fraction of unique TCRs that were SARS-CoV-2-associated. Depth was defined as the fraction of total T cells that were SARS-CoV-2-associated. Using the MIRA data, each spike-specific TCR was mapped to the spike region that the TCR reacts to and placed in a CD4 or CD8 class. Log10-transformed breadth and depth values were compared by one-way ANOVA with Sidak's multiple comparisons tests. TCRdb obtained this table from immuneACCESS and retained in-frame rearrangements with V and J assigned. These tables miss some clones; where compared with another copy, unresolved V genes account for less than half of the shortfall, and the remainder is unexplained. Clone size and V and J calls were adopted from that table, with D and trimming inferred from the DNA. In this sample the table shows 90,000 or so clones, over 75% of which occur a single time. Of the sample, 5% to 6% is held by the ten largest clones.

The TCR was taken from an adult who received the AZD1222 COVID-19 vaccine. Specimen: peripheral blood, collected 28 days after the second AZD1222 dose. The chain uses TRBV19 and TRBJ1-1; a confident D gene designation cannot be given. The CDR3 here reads CASSVSQRMNTEAFF. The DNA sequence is TGTGCCAGTAGTGTATCGCAGAGGATGAACACTGAAGCTTTCTTT.